One sample yielded the 26 T cell receptor beta chains listed below, sequenced in a study of blood T cell repertoires in COVID-19. Measured with immunoSEQ multiplex PCR; TCRdb has only the in-frame clones, and not every one. The table records 95,000 to 150,000 clones, more than 60% of them present only once. Material: peripheral blood. All receptors come from a man between 65 and 80 years old with acute or convalescent COVID-19.

This sequence joins TRBV15 and TRBJ1-3, with unresolved D. Per germline, CDR1 LNHNV and CDR2 YYDKDF (reference sequence). Between the trimmed V and J ends, which lost 4 bases and 3 bases, there was a span of 7 bases. CDR3 length: 13 amino acids. CDR3 sequence: CATSIDLGNTIYF. The CDR3 DNA reads as TGTGCCACCAGCATAGATCTTGGAAACACCATATATTTT.

The V and J genes are TRBV18 and TRBJ2-4; 7 bases agree with TRBD2. The length of the CDR3 is 17 residues. CDR1 is KGHSH, CDR2 LQKENI, per germline. V gave up 0 bases and J gave up 0 bases; unmatched junction bases: 5. The CDR3 reads CASSPPWEGLAKNIQYF. In nucleotides, the CDR3 is TGTGCCAGCTCACCACCGTGGGAGGGTCTAGCCAAAAACATTCAGTACTTC.

The sample holds a few counts of this clone. The chain couples TRBV7-2 to TRBJ2-7, with 8 bases fitting TRBD1. Germline V gene lookup returns CDR1 SGHTA and CDR2 FQGNSA. This CDR3 spans 15 amino acids. V shed 3 bases and J 3 bases; nucleotides not matched to a gene: 7. This chain's CDR3 is CASSLRSGTGYEQYF. The DNA for the CDR3 is TGTGCCAGCAGCTTGCGCTCCGGGACAGGCTACGAGCAGTACTTC.

The CDR3 coding sequence is TGTGCCAGCAGCTTAAACCCGGGGGCCTACGAGCAGTACTTC. Translating gives CASSLNPGAYEQYF. This chain connects TRBV7-2 to TRBJ2-7; D might be TRBD2 (6 bases). CDR1 is SGHTA and CDR2 is FQGNSA in the germline V gene. V lost 2 bases, J lost 2 bases, and 10 bases lay in between. This CDR3 contains 14 residues.

This clone was observed once. DNA for the CDR3: TGCGCCAGCAGCTTGGGGCAGGGTTCGGACACCATATATTTT. The encoded protein is CASSLGQGSDTIYF. V and J are TRBV5-1 and TRBJ1-3, with D possibly TRBD1 on 5 matching bases. The CDR3 contains 14 residues. Deletions cut 0 bases from V and 8 bases from J, with 12 bases between. CDR1 and CDR2 (germline): SGHRS, YFSETQ.

This chain uses TRBV19 with TRBJ1-5, with D uncertain. Trimming shortened V by 1 base and J by 0 bases, and 10 bases separated the two germline ends. CDR1 is LNHDA, CDR2 SQIVND, per germline (reference sequence). The CDR3 length is 16 residues. CDR3 coding DNA: TGTGCCAGTAGTATAGGCACAGATAATAGCAATCAGCCCCAGCATTTT. Protein sequence: CASSIGTDNSNQPQHF.

V usage is TRBV6-5 and J usage is TRBJ1-2, with D unclear. The V end lost 5 bases, the J end lost 1 base, and 11 bases lay between the germline ends. Germline V lookup: CDR1 MNHEY, CDR2 SVGAGI. The CDR3 contains 14 residues. This CDR3 reads CASSQTILNYGYTF. DNA of the CDR3: TGTGCCAGCAGTCAGACTATTCTTAACTATGGCTACACCTTC.

The chain recombines TRBV7-3 with TRBJ2-2; TRBD1 matches 9 bases. V lost 0 bases, J lost 4 bases, and 3 bases stayed unmatched. CDR1 and CDR2 from the germline V gene are SGHTA and FQGTGA. CDR3 length equals 16 residues. CDR3 amino acids: CASSLTGTGPTGELFF. In nucleotides, the CDR3 is TGTGCCAGCAGCTTAACCGGGACAGGGCCCACCGGGGAGCTGTTTTTT. Variable domain in full (rest from reference TRBV7-3 and TRBJ2-2): GAGVSQTPSNKVTEKGKYVELRCDPISGHTALYWYRQSLGQGPEFLIYFQGTGAADDSGLPNDRFFAVRPEGSVSTLKIQRTERGDSAVYLCASSLTGTGPTGELFFGEGSRLTVL.

The J gene is TRBJ2-5, the V gene TRBV9, with a weak D call TRBD2 (6 bases). The CDR3 consists of 15 residues. CDR1 and CDR2 from the germline V gene are SGDLS and YYNGEE. Trimming pared 3 bases from V and 5 bases from J, leaving 17 bases between. CDR3 sequence reads: CASSGGTGTWETQYF. The CDR3 DNA reads TGTGCCAGCAGCGGGGGGACTGGGACCTGGGAGACCCAGTACTTC.

A single count supports this clone. At one end the junction does not follow the germline gene, possibly because of a read error. The J gene is TRBJ1-3, the V gene TRBV5-1, with D perhaps matching TRBD1 (6 bases). Germline V lookup: CDR1 SGHRS, CDR2 YFSETQ. This CDR3 is 10 amino acids long. The CDR3 nucleotides read TGCGCCAGCAGCTTTCCGGGACAACATTTT. Translation: CASSFPGQHF.

For the CDR3, the DNA is TGTGCCAGCAGCGCCGGGACAGGGGGCCTCGAGCAGTACTTC. Translating gives CASSAGTGGLEQYF. The chain carries TRBV7-6 and TRBJ2-7; 12 bases line up with TRBD1. This CDR3 comprises 14 residues. Germline V CDR1 and CDR2: SGHVS, FNYEAQ. The V segment lost 5 bases and the J segment 6 bases; nucleotides outside the gene matches: 5.

This clone turned up a few times. The chain has TRBV4-2 and TRBJ1-5; 7 bases match TRBD1. The V gene end was trimmed by 5 bases and the J gene end by 5 bases; junction bases not matched to a gene: 6. Germline V lookup: CDR1 LGHNA, CDR2 YNFKEQ. There are 14 residues in the CDR3. This CDR3 reads CASSFTGEYQPQHF. As DNA, the CDR3 is TGTGCCAGCAGCTTTACAGGGGAGTATCAGCCCCAGCATTTT.

This chain connects TRBV18 to TRBJ2-3; D unresolved. The CDR3 is made up of 15 amino acids. Trimming stripped 3 bases from V and 0 bases from J, with 10 bases between. The germline V gene has CDR1 KGHSH and CDR2 LQKENI. The CDR3 here is CASSPPSLSTDTQYF. DNA of the CDR3: TGTGCCAGCTCACCTCCTAGTCTGAGCACAGATACGCAGTATTTT.

The CDR3 here is CASTRGGRELFF. The CDR3, as DNA: TGTGCCAGCACCAGAGGAGGCCGGGAGCTGTTTTTT. J is TRBJ2-2 and V is TRBV9; D is possibly TRBD2 (5 bases). The germline V gene has CDR1 SGDLS and CDR2 YYNGEE. There are 12 residues in the CDR3. The V gene lost 6 bases and the J gene lost 9 bases, with 12 bases spanning the gap.

V and J are TRBV19 and TRBJ2-5, with D possibly being TRBD2 (6 bases). The CDR3 loop spans 14 amino acids. V was pared by 8 bases and J by 5 bases, with 18 bases between. Germline lookup yields CDR1 LNHDA and CDR2 SQIVND (reference sequence). CDR3 in amino acids: CASRFGGSEETQYF. The CDR3 region has the DNA TGTGCCAGTCGTTTCGGGGGAAGTGAGGAGACCCAGTACTTC. The full variable domain, completed using reference TRBV19 and TRBJ2-5, is DGGITQSPKYLFRKEGQNVTLSCEQNLNHDAMYWYRQDPGQGLRLIYYSQIVNDFQKGDIAEGYSVSREKKESFPLTVTSAQKNPTAFYLCASRFGGSEETQYFGPGTRLLVL.

As concerns this clone: At one end the junction does not follow the germline gene, possibly because of a read error. The CDR3 sequence: CASSLMDRADSPPHF. In nucleotides, the CDR3 is TGTGCCAGCAGCTTAATGGACAGGGCTGATTCACCCCCCCACTTT. The chain joins TRBV13 to TRBJ1-6; TRBD1 agrees at 8 bases. The CDR3 is made up of 15 amino acids. Looked up from germline, CDR1 is PRHDT and CDR2 is FYEKMQ (reference sequence).

This chain uses TRBV10-2 with TRBJ1-5, with unresolved D. V was pared by 2 bases and J by 2 bases, with 10 bases between. Germline V gene lookup returns CDR1 WSHSY and CDR2 SAAADI. The CDR3 consists of 15 residues. Written as DNA, the CDR3 is TGCGCCAGCAGTGAGCGGGGAAGGGGCAATCAGCCCCAGCATTTT. Its translation: CASSERGRGNQPQHF.

As to this clone: The junction differs from germline at one of its ends, possibly a read error. V gene TRBV5-4 combines with J gene TRBJ2-7, with TRBD1 matching over 8 bases. This CDR3 has 16 residues. Germline CDR1 SGHNT, CDR2 YYREEE (reference sequence). The CDR3 reads CASSLAGAGGPLTQMF. DNA of the CDR3: TGTGCCAGCAGCTTGGCCGGGGCAGGGGGCCCTCTAACCCAAATGTTC.

This sequence joins TRBV9 and TRBJ2-5; no clear D gene. Trimming stripped 0 bases from V and 2 bases from J, with 11 bases between. CDR3 length: 15 amino acids. Germline lookup yields CDR1 SGDLS and CDR2 YYNGEE. The CDR3 spells CASSVALSVQETQYF. CDR3 nucleotides: TGTGCCAGCAGCGTAGCCTTAAGCGTACAAGAGACCCAGTACTTC.

This clone was found a few times. The chain combines TRBV18 with TRBJ1-2, with TRBD1 as a possible D gene (5 bases). The germline V and J ends were trimmed by 0 bases and 7 bases, with 18 bases remaining between them. The CDR3 contains 16 residues. Germline loops: CDR1 KGHSH, CDR2 LQKENI. This CDR3 is CASSPPSVSGSVGYTF. CDR3 DNA: TGTGCCAGCTCACCACCGTCGGTTTCAGGGTCTGTTGGCTACACCTTC.

The genes are TRBV7-8 and TRBJ1-1, with TRBD1 matching 9 bases. J lost 1 base, V lost 2 bases, and 2 bases had no gene match. The CDR3 is 15 residues long. Germline V CDR1 and CDR2: SGHVS, FQNEAQ. CDR3 coding DNA: TGTGCCAGCAGCTTAACAGGGGGCCAGAACACTGAAGCTTTCTTT. It codes for CASSLTGGQNTEAFF.

The sample holds a few counts of this clone. CDR3 protein: CASSYSQQSSYEQYF. As DNA, the CDR3 is TGTGCCAGCAGTTACTCTCAACAGAGCTCCTACGAGCAGTACTTC. The chain is built from TRBV6-5 and TRBJ2-7; D not resolved. The CDR3 has 15 residues. The V end lost 0 bases, the J end lost 0 bases, and 9 bases lay between the germline ends. The germline V gene has CDR1 MNHEY and CDR2 SVGAGI.

V is TRBV4-3 and J is TRBJ2-1; D might be TRBD2 (7 bases). V lost 3 bases, J lost 0 bases, and 15 bases lay in between. Germline loops: CDR1 LGHNA, CDR2 YSLEER. CDR3 size: 17 residues. As DNA, the CDR3 is TGCGCCAGCAGCCAGTCCCTAAGGGGGGGCTCCTACAATGAGCAGTTCTTC. Translating it yields CASSQSLRGGSYNEQFF.

For the CDR3, the DNA is TGTGCCAGCAGCCAATTGACAGGGGTCGGGTCACCCCTCCACTTT. It encodes CASSQLTGVGSPLHF. The chain uses TRBV6-5 and TRBJ1-6; 8 bases line up with TRBD1. This CDR3 is built from 15 residues. J was trimmed by 10 bases and V by 6 bases; bases with no gene match: 11. The germline CDR1 and CDR2 sequences are MNHEY and SVGAGI.

The chain is built from TRBV6-5 and TRBJ2-3; 9 bases match TRBD2. CDR1 is MNHEY, CDR2 SVGAGI, per germline. The trim removed 2 bases at V and 6 bases at J, leaving 3 bases unmatched. The CDR3 contains 14 residues. In nucleotides, the CDR3 is TGTGCCAGCAGTTACGGGACTAGCCCGGATACGCAGTATTTT. It codes for CASSYGTSPDTQYF.

The J gene is TRBJ1-5, the V gene TRBV10-3, with 7 positions matching TRBD1. After removal of 7 bases from V and 1 base from J, the junction contained 1 base not matched to a gene. This CDR3 has 13 residues. Per germline, CDR1 ENHRY and CDR2 SYGVKD. The CDR3, as DNA: TGTGCCATCAAGGGACAGAGCAATCAGCCCCAGCATTTT. This sequence encodes CAIKGQSNQPQHF.